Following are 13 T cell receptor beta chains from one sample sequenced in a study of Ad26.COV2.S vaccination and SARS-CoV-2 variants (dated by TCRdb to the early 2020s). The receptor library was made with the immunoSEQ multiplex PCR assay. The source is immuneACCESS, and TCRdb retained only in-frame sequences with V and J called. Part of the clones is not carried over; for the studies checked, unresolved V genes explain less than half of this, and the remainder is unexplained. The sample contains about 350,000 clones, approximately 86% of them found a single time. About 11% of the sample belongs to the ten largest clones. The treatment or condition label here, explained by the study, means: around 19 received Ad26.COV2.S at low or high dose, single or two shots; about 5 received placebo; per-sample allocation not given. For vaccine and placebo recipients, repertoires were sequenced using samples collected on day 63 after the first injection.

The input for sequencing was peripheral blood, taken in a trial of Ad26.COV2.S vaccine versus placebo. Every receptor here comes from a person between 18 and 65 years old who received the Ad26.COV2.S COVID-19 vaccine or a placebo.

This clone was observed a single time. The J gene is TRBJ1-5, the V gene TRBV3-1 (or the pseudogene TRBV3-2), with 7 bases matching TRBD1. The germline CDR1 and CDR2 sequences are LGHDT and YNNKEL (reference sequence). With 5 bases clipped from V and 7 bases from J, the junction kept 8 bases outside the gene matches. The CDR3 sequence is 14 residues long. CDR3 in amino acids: CASSGDRGGQPQHF. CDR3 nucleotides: TGTGCCAGCAGCGGGGACAGAGGGGGCCAGCCCCAGCATTTT.

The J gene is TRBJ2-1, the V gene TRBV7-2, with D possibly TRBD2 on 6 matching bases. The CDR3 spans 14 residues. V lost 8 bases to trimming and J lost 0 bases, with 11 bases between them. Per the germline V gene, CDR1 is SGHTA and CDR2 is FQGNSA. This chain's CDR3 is CASCRDSSYNEQFF. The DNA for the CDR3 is TGTGCCAGCTGCCGGGACTCCTCCTACAATGAGCAGTTCTTC.

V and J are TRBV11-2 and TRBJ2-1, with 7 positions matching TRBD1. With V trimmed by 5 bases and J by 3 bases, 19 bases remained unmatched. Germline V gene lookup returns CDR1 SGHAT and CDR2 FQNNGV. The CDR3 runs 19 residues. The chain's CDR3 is CASSPLSWGGTEDYNEQFF. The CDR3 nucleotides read TGTGCCAGCAGCCCACTAAGTTGGGGTGGGACAGAGGACTACAATGAGCAGTTCTTC. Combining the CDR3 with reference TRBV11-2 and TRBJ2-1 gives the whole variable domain EAGVAQSPRYKIIEKRQSVAFWCNPISGHATLYWYQQILGQGPKLLIQFQNNGVVDDSQLPKDRFSAERLKGVDSTLKIQPAKLEDSAVYLCASSPLSWGGTEDYNEQFFGPGTRLTVL.

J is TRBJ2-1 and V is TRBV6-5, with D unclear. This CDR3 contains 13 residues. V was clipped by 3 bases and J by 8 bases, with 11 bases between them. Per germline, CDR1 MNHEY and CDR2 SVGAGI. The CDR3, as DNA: TGTGCCAGCAGTTATCGGCGGTGGGATGAGCAGTTCTTC. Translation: CASSYRRWDEQFF.

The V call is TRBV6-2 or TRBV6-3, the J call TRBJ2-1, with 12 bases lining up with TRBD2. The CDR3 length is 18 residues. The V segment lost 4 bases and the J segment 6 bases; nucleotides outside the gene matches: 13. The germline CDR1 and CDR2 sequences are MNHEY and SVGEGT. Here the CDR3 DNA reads TGTGCCAGCAGTTTACGTTCGACTAGCGGGAGTCGATTCAATGAGCAGTTCTTC. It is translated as CASSLRSTSGSRFNEQFF.

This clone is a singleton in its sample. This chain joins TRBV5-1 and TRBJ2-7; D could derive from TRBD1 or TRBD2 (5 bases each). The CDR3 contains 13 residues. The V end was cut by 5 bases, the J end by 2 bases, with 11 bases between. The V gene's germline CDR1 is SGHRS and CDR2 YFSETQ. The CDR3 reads CASRGTATYEQYF. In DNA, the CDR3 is TGCGCCAGCAGGGGGACGGCCACCTACGAGCAGTACTTC. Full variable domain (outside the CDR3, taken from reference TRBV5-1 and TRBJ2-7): KAGVTQTPRYLIKTRGQQVTLSCSPISGHRSVSWYQQTPGQGLQFLFEYFSETQRNKGNFPGRFSGRQFSNSRSEMNVSTLELGDSALYLCASRGTATYEQYFGPGTRLTVT.

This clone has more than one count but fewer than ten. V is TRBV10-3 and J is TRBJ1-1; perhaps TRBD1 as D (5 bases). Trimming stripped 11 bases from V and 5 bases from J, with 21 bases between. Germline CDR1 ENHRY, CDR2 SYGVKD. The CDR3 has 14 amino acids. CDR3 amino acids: CAVRSGTLGTEAFF. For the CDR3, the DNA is TGTGCCGTAAGATCCGGGACCCTGGGAACTGAAGCTTTCTTT.

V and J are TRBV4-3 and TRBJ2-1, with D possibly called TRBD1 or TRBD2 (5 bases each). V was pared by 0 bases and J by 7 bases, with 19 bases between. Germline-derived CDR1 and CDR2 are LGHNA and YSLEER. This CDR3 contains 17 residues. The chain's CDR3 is CASSQDAGAAPRNEQFF. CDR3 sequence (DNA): TGCGCCAGCAGCCAAGATGCCGGGGCGGCCCCTAGGAATGAGCAGTTCTTC.

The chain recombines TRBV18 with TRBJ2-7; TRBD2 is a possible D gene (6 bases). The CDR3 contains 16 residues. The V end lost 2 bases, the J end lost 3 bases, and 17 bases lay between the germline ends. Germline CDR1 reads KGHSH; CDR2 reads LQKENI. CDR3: CASSPNFGGIHYEQYF. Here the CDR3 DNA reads TGTGCCAGCTCACCAAATTTCGGCGGGATCCACTACGAGCAGTACTTC. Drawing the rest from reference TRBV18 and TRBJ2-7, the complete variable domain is NAGVMQNPRHLVRRRGQEARLRCSPMKGHSHVYWYRQLPEEGLKFMVYLQKENIIDESGMPKERFSAEFPKEGPSILRIQQVVRGDSAAYFCASSPNFGGIHYEQYFGPGTRLTVT.

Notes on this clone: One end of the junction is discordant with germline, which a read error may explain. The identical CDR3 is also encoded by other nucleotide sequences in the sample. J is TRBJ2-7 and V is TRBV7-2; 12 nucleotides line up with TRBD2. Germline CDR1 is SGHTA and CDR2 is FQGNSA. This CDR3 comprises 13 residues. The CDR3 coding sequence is TGTGCCAGCAGCCTAGCGGGAGGGTACGAGCAGTACTTC. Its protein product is CASSLAGGYEQYF.

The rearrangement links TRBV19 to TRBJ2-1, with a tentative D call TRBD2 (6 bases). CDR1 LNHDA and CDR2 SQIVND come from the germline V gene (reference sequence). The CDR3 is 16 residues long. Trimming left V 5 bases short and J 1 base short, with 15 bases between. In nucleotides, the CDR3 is TGTGCCAGTAGTTGGGCGTTCGGGGGATCCTACAATGAGCAGTTCTTC. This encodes CASSWAFGGSYNEQFF.

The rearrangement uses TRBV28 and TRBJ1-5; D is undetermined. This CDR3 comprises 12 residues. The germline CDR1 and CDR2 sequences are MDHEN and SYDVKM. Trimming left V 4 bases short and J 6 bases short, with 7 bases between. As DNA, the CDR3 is TGTGCCAGCAGTTCCCGGGCTCAGCCCCAGCATTTT. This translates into CASSSRAQPQHF. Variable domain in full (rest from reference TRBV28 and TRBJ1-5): DVKVTQSSRYLVKRTGEKVFLECVQDMDHENMFWYRQDPGLGLRLIYFSYDVKMKEKGDIPEGYSVSREKKERFSLILESASTNQTSMYLCASSSRAQPQHFGDGTRLSIL.

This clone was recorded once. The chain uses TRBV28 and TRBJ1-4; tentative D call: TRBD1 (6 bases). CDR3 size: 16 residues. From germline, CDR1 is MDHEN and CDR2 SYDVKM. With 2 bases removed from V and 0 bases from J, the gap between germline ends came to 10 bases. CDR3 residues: CASSLTGPATNEKLFF. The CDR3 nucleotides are TGTGCCAGCAGTTTAACAGGGCCGGCAACTAATGAAAAACTGTTTTTT.